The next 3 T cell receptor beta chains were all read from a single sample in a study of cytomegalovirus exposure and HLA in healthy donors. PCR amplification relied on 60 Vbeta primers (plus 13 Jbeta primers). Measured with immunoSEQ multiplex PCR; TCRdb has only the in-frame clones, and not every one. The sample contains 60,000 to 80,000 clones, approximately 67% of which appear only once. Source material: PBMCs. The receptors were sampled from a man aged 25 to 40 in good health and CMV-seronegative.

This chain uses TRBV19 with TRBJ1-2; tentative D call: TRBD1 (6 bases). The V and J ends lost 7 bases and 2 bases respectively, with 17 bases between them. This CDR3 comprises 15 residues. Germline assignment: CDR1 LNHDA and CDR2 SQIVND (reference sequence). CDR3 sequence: CASTHPGTLNYGYTF. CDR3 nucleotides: TGTGCCAGTACTCACCCCGGGACACTCAACTATGGCTACACCTTC.

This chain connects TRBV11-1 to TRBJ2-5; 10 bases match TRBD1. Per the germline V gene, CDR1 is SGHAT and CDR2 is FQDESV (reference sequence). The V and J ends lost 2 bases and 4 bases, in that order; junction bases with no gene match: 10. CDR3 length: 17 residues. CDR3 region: CASSLFGTGVPGETQYF. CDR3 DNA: TGTGCCAGCAGCTTATTCGGGACAGGGGTTCCTGGAGAGACCCAGTACTTC.

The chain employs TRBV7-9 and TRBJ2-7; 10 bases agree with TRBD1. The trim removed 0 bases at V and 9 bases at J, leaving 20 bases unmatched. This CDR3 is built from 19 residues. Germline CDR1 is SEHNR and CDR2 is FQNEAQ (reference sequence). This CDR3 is CASSLAFFGGQGGPDGQYF. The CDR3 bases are TGTGCCAGCAGCTTAGCGTTTTTCGGAGGACAGGGGGGCCCCGATGGGCAGTACTTC. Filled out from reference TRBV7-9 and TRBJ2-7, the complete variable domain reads DTGVSQNPRHKITKRGQNVTFRCDPISEHNRLYWYRQTLGQGPEFLTYFQNEAQLEKSRLLSDRFSAERPKGSFSTLEIQRTEQGDSAMYLCASSLAFFGGQGGPDGQYFGPGTRLTVT.